This T cell receptor beta chain originates from a study of T cell responses to AZD1222 COVID-19 vaccine (TCRdb year 2021). General notes on the study: AZD1222 recipients given second doses at about 4 weeks or at about 12 weeks were pooled, since spike-specific TCR depth and breadth were not found to differ between the two schedules. Trial participants were enrolled by age into subgroups of 18-55, 56-69 and 70-plus years, and around 150, 28 and 57 TCR-sequenced participants, respectively, were included in these subgroups. A total of 233 trial participants underwent TCR sequencing, of whom around 200 received two doses of AZD1222 and some 25 received two doses of the MenACWY control vaccine.

Read against the paper, the sample's time point label means: baseline before first vaccination. Samples from vaccinated people were obtained from the UK trials COV001 and COV002, which included a single-blind randomized controlled phase 2/3 trial of AZD1222 (ChAdOx1 nCoV-19) in healthy adults. Trial participant PBMC samples were collected at day 0 and day 28 after the second dose for TCRbeta chain sequencing. Study-wide findings and limitations: Most participants were white British and females outnumbered males, and the authors suggested that clonal diversity may have been underestimated. Reportedly, almost half of the unique spike-specific TCRs recognized epitopes lying outside the regions that are mutated in the B.1.351 and B.1.1.7 variants. The whole spike protein was spanned by vaccine-associated CD4 TCRs, and dominant responses were seen in regions 160-218 and 743-854. Because no samples from the day 14 peak response were available, repertoires could be characterized only after the peak T cell response. Conclusions about previously exposed vaccinees are limited because only six or seven AZD1222 recipients were SARS-CoV-2 seropositive at baseline. A significant rise in spike-specific TCR breadth and depth was observed after two AZD1222 doses relative to day 0 and relative to MenACWY recipients. In the small 56-69-year group, the increase in depth fell short of significance, most likely because of low power.

Trimming removed 4 bases from V and 7 bases from J; the gene matches leave 12 bases unexplained. As encoded in the germline V gene (reference sequence), CDR1 is LGHDT while CDR2 is YNNKEL. The CDR3 measures 16 amino acids from cysteine to phenylalanine. The kept DNA is CDR3 alone, 48 bases in frame from the first base. The CDR3 regions of human TCRbeta chains were analyzed by immunosequencing. The source study handled its data this way. TCRs in the repertoires were matched against a reference library of SARS-CoV-2-specific TCRs that had been generated with the MIRA antigen-specificity platform. Breadth was defined as the fraction of unique TCRs that were SARS-CoV-2-associated, and depth was defined as the fraction of total T cells that were SARS-CoV-2-associated. Using the MIRA data, each spike-specific TCR was mapped to the spike region that the TCR reacts to and placed in a CD4 or CD8 class. Log10-transformed breadth and depth values were compared by one-way ANOVA with Sidak's multiple comparisons tests. TCRdb obtained this table from immuneACCESS and retained in-frame rearrangements with V and J assigned. These tables miss some clones; where compared with another copy, unresolved V genes account for less than half of the shortfall, and the remainder is unexplained. The V and J calls and the clone size are those of that table, but D and trimming were determined from the DNA. The sample table shows approximately 120,000 clones, and 93% are seen once. The top ten clonotypes cover about 1% of the sample.

As regards this clone: Its binding antigen is unknown. No much larger clonotype is one base removed from it; base qualities were not supplied.

Material: peripheral blood, obtained on day 0 of AZD1222 vaccination. This receptor was identified in an adult in good health. The chain couples TRBV3-1 (or the pseudogene TRBV3-2) to TRBJ1-4, with 7 bases in between that match TRBD1. Here is the DNA: TGTGCCAGCAGCCCTCCAAATCAGGGGGAGAGTGAAAAACTGTTTTTT. This gives the protein CASSPPNQGESEKLFF.